The entry below describes one T cell receptor (beta chain). These data belong to a study of CD8 T cells in Susac syndrome. Reverse transcription of about 0.5 to 1 ug RNA used random hexamers. MiXCR, applied by TCRdb to the immunoSEQ multiplex PCR reads, yields one record per CDR3 protein. The repertoire includes fewer than 250,000 distinct CDR3 sequences, 93% of them detected once, and approximately 0.098% sits in the top ten. Per the germline V gene, CDR1 is SGDLS and CDR2 is YYNGEE. The CDR3 runs to 16 residues. J gave up 1 base and V 2 bases, and 3 bases lay outside the gene matches. The clonotype comes from a human donor in good health. Sequencing was performed on CD4+ T cells from PBMCs. The chain is built from TRBV9 and TRBJ1-5; 10 bases line up with TRBD1. The CDR3 protein is CASSVGQGESNQPQHF. CDR3 bases: TGTGCCAGCAGCGTCGGACAGGGGGAAAGCAATCAGCCCCAGCATTTT.